This TCR beta chain appears in the sequencing data of a study of T cell repertoires in cytomegalovirus infection (dated by TCRdb to between 2018 and 2021). Looking at the study overall: The peptide stimulations were aimed at well-studied HLA-B-restricted epitopes as well as recently identified HLA-C-restricted CMV epitopes, whose presentation resists viral immunomodulation. The HLA type of each donor mattered for the analysis, because public TCR beta signatures pointed to carriage of CMV infection along with the matching HLA type. Results and caveats for the whole study, not just this receptor: The ex vivo response was dominated by HLA-C-restricted CMV-specific TCR beta clonotypes, which also provided the single most frequent clonotype in two of eight donors. Cumulative frequency of public TCR beta family members discriminated carriers of CMV infection plus the relevant HLA type in this cohort and an independent roughly 330-donor cohort.

Sequencing used an Illumina HiSeq 1500. In TCRdb, the public reads were trimmed at Q25 with fastp and aligned with MiXCR, with productive beta chains retained. Rows matching on CDR3 protein sequence are summarized as one entry with the most common DNA and genes. Here the sample has roughly 500,000 distinct CDR3 sequences; 30% to 40% occur a single time. Of the sample, roughly a sixth falls within the top ten clones. What this sample's treatment or condition label stands for: in vitro stimulation with specific CMV peptide epitopes to enrich CMV-specific T cells. The sample holds a few counts of this clonotype. This receptor's antigen is unknown. No much larger clone exists at a distance of one base, and base qualities are not known. Per the germline V gene, SGHAT is the CDR1 and FQNNGV is the CDR2. V is reduced by 2 bases and J by 4 bases, leaving a spacing of 14 bases between them. From the cysteine through the phenylalanine, the CDR3 covers 15 amino acids. Only the CDR3 DNA is retained, 45 bases long and in frame from the first base.

The input for sequencing was cultured PBMCs, taken from culture after CMV antigen stimulation. This receptor was obtained from a human donor in good health (CMV status not recorded). Some clones in this sample may be carry-over from other donors' samples. Recombination joined TRBV11-2 with TRBJ1-1, with the D gene not clear enough to name. The CDR3 region reads CASSLPVAESTEAFF. The sequence in DNA is TGTGCCAGCAGCTTACCAGTGGCTGAGAGCACTGAAGCTTTCTTT.